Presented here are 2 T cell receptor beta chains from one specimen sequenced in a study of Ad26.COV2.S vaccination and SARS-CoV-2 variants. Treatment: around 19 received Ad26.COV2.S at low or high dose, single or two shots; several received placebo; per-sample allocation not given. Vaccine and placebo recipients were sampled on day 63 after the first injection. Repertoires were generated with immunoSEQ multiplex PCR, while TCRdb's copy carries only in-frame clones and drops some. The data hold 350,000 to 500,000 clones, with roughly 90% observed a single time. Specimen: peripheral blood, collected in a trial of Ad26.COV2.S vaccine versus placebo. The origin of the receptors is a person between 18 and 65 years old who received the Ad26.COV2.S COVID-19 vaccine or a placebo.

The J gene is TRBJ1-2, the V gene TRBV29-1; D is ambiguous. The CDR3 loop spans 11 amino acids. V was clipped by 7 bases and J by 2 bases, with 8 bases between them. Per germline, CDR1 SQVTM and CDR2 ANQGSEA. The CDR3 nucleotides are TGCAGCGGGGGATCCAACTATGGCTACACCTTC. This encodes CSGGSNYGYTF. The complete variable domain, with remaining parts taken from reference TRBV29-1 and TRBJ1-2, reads SAVISQKPSRDICQRGTSLTIQCQVDSQVTMMFWYRQQPGQSLTLIATANQGSEATYESGFVIDKFPISRPNLTFSTLTVSNMSPEDSSIYLCSGGSNYGYTFGSGTRLTVV.

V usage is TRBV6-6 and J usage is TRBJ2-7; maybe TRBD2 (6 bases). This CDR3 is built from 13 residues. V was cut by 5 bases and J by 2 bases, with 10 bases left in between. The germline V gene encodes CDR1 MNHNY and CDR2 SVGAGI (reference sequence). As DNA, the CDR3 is TGTGCCAGCAGTGCGGGGACCGCCTACGAGCAGTACTTC. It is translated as CASSAGTAYEQYF.